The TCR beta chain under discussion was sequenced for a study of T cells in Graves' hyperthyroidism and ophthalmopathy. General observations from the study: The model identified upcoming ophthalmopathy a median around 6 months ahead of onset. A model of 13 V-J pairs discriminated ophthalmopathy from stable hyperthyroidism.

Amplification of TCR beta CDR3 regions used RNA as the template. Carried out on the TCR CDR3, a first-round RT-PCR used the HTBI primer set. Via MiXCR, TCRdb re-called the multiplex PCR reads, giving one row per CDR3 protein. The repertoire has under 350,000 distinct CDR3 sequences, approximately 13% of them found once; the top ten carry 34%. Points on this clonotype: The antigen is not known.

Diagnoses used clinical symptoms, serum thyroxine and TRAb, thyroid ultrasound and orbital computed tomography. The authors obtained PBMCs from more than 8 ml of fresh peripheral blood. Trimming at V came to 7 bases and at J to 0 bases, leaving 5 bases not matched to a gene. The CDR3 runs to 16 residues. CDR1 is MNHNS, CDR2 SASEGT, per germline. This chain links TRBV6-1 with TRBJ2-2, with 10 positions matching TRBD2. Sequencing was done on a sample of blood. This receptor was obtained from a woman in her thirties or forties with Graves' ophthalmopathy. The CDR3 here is CASTRTSGANTGELFF. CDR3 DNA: TGTGCCAGCACTAGAACTAGCGGGGCGAACACCGGGGAGCTGTTTTTT.